This T cell receptor (beta chain) derives from a study of OX40 agonist ivuxolimab in advanced cancers. The data were produced by immunoSEQ multiplex PCR, yet TCRdb's version contains in-frame clones alone and is incomplete. The repertoire includes about 44,000 clones, more than 70% of them detected once, and approximately 6.8% sits in the top ten. CDR3 size: 16 residues. The V gene end was trimmed by 2 bases and the J gene end by 3 bases; junction bases not matched to a gene: 3. Germline CDR1 and CDR2: MNHEY and SVGAGI. Only one count was recorded for this clone. The chain has TRBV6-5 and TRBJ2-1, with 11 bases that match TRBD2. The sequences come from CD4+ or CD8+ T cells sorted from blood, collected in a trial of the OX40 agonist ivuxolimab. The TCR was taken from an adult with an advanced solid tumor such as melanoma, head and neck, liver or kidney cancer. The CDR3: CASSYTGLADYNEQFF. For the CDR3, the DNA is TGTGCCAGCAGTTACACGGGACTAGCGGACTACAATGAGCAGTTCTTC.